This TCR beta chain was captured in a study of blood T cells in healthy people across ages. Through a sample-barcoded 5' primer and a J-beta primer mix, a second PCR was run for 7 to 11 cycles. Tagging of each cDNA molecule was performed by a template-switch adaptor with 12 random nucleotides. TCRdb reanalysed the 5' RACE reads using MiXCR and keeps one entry per CDR3 protein. Found here are 650,000 to 1,000,000 distinct CDR3 sequences, 30% to 45% of them singletons; the top ten hold around 13%. The CDR3 has 15 amino acids. V was cut by 1 base and J by 3 bases, with 16 bases left in between. The germline gives CDR1 DFQATT, CDR2 SNEGSKA (reference sequence).

Sample: blood. This rearrangement joins TRBV20-1 to TRBJ2-7; D possibly matches TRBD1 or TRBD2 (5 bases each). The clonotype comes from a man between 18 and 29 years old in good health. The CDR3 spells CSARAPQGENYEQYF. CDR3 nucleotides: TGCAGTGCTAGAGCCCCCCAGGGAGAGAACTACGAGCAGTACTTC.